The clone carrying this T cell receptor (beta chain) has more than one count but fewer than ten. The antigen is unknown. The sample comes from a study of cytomegalovirus exposure and HLA in healthy donors. Use of 60 Vbeta and 13 Jbeta primers characterized the PCR. The method was immunoSEQ multiplex PCR; TCRdb's version includes in-frame clones alone and lacks a portion of them. Here the sample spans 150,000 to 200,000 clones, 75% to 90% being singletons. The CDR3 has 13 amino acids. V lost 2 bases, J lost 6 bases, and 8 bases lay in between. The germline CDR1 and CDR2 sequences are SGHRS and YFSETQ. General study points: Later analysis showed most CMV-associated TCR beta chains appearing HLA-restricted. In a later analysis, compared with equally common non-associated chains, HLA-associated beta chains were more expanded.

This rearrangement joins TRBV5-1 to TRBJ2-2; D may be TRBD1 (6 bases). The specimen sequenced was PBMCs. The sequence derives from a woman aged 18-29 years in good health and CMV-seronegative. CDR3 DNA sequence: TGCGCCAGCAGCTTCGAGGGGGCCGGGGAGCTGTTTTTT. This encodes CASSFEGAGELFF.